The T cell receptor (beta chain) described here comes from a study of T cells in Graves' hyperthyroidism and ophthalmopathy. In its sample, this clonotype was seen a few times. TCR beta CDR3 regions were amplified from RNA. Carried out on the TCR CDR3, a first-round RT-PCR used the HTBI primer set. In TCRdb, the multiplex PCR reads were re-called with MiXCR into one record per CDR3 protein. This sample has 550,000 to 600,000 distinct CDR3 sequences, with 14% found just once. This CDR3 spans 13 amino acids. Germline CDR1 reads LNHDA; CDR2 reads SQIVND (reference sequence). Losses at the gene ends were 9 bases for V and 6 bases for J; bases not matched to a gene: 9.

The clonotype comes from a woman aged 18-29 years with Graves' ophthalmopathy. Sequencing was carried out using blood. The chain is built from TRBV19 and TRBJ1-1; 8 bases are a match to TRBD1. The CDR3 bases are TGTGCCAGCTCGACAGGGGCGGACGCTGAAGCTTTCTTT. Translation: CASSTGADAEAFF.